This T cell receptor (beta chain) was identified in a study of T cells after posttransplantation cyclophosphamide (dated by TCRdb to the mid-2010s). Context from the whole study: The study tracked T cell repertoire reconstitution by TRB sequencing after myeloablative bone marrow transplantation using posttransplantation cyclophosphamide as GVHD prophylaxis. TRB sequencing was also done on up to about 3 additional blood samples from 2 to 5.2 years after transplant in 3 patients, and on pretransplant blood from several patients. Blood from every one of the 34 PTCy patients who had 1-year posttransplant specimens underwent TRB sequencing. Because TRA and TRB clonality were tightly correlated in 9 or 10 samples, subsequent TCR analyses were focused on TRB only. Public TRB sequences were compared against a database of over 3,000 sequences linked to responses to pathogens, tumor antigens, self-antigens and alloantigens. Samples from about 32 PTCy-treated patients and some 16 related bone marrow donors of those patients were subjected to antigen receptor sequencing.

Genomic DNA was the input for TRB sequencing, which was run either with the immunoSEQ assay at survey resolution or with the hsTCRB kit. Concerning the study's data processing: The immunoSEQ software handled the initial read processing, while the LymphoSeq R package was used for the repertoire analyses. For each TRB dataset, clonality was calculated as 1 minus normalized Shannon entropy, and the Gini coefficient was computed as well. To infer phenotypes in unsorted samples, TRB sequences from sorted subsets of the recipient or donor were mapped onto the unsorted samples of the same recipient. TCRdb took over this immuneACCESS table, retaining in-frame rearrangements with V and J assigned. Such tables are incomplete; in checked studies, under half of the missing clones stem from an unresolved V gene, and the remainder is unexplained. The DNA was the basis for D and trimming; V, J and clone size are from that table. Here the sample lists thousands of clones, none seen once only. Jointly, the top ten make up under 65% of the sample.

What the treatment or condition label conveys for this sample: high-dose cyclophosphamide on days +3 and +4 as single-agent GVHD prophylaxis. PTCy patients received busulfan and fludarabine conditioning, a related or unrelated marrow graft, and cyclophosphamide on days +3 and +4. PTCy-treated patients were drawn from a prospective multi-institutional clinical trial. Peripheral blood and bone marrow mononuclear cells were isolated by Ficoll-Hypaque density centrifugation and were cryopreserved. What the work shows at the level of the full study, not this receptor alone: Across the approximately 46 patients, TRB clonality was highly associated with recipient CMV seropositivity and CMV reactivation, and diversity with PTCy was similar to that in the CNI/methotrexate controls. The TRB repertoires of T cells infiltrating skin or the GI tract showed only limited overlap with the TRB repertoires found in blood. Donor-recipient similarity was low at 1-2 months but rose over the first year, and later blood repertoires were often dominated by donor CD8+ memory clones.

This clone was observed a few times. Its antigen is unknown. Base quality data are lacking; no much larger clone is found one base away. From cysteine to phenylalanine, the CDR3 is 14 amino acids long. CDR3 DNA only is kept here, 42 bases in frame from base 1. V loses 6 bases, J loses 12 bases, and the germline ends lie 21 bases apart. Per the germline V gene, MNHEY is the CDR1 and SVGAGI is the CDR2. This chain is built from TRBV6-5 and TRBJ2-1; TRBD2 is a weak D gene call, 6 bases matching. This receptor was identified in a male patient in his 50s who received an allogeneic stem cell transplant from an unrelated donor, was CMV-positive, and had acute GVHD only. In patients who had a transplant, some T cells may come from the graft donor. The sample in question was PBMCs, obtained after allogeneic stem cell transplant with posttransplant cyclophosphamide. The bases are TGTGCCAGCAGGCGGATGTCCTCGGGGGATGGGCAGTTCTTC. Translated, it gives CASRRMSSGDGQFF.